This TCR beta chain is from a study of shared clonotypes between healthy human individuals (dated by TCRdb to the early 2020s). The study in broad terms: The cohort included three men and a couple of women between 18 and 49 years of age. Leukapheresis yielded between about 0.94 and 8.9 billion PBMCs per donor. Different laboratories and diverse techniques were used to prepare libraries and sequence TCR repertoires, to increase sequencing depth and limit assay-specific biases. Per donor, three plates each were used for CD4 naive and CD4 memory, two for CD8 naive, and one for CD8 memory. To estimate repertoire size and how much clonotype sharing occurs between individuals, the study deeply sequenced the blood TCR repertoires of roughly 5 healthy adults. The study at large found these results: The small number of donors limited the genetic and exposure-history diversity represented. Rarefaction of sorted-subset datasets indicated incomplete sequencing despite the large sequencing depth. Only blood was sampled, and tissue TCR repertoires likely differ from those in blood. Naive subsets generally had larger estimated clonotype richness than memory subsets did. Clonotypes shared by all four sorted-subset donors showed higher generation probabilities than non-shared clonotypes. Across a few donors, around 5% of naive CD4, roughly 3.5% of naive CD8, about 2% of memory CD4, and 0.4% to 0.45% of memory CD8 clonotypes were shared. Pairwise subsampling led to the expectation that sequencing depth would affect the degree of clonotype sharing among donors.

On this clone: This receptor's antigen is unknown. Base qualities were left out, and no much larger clone turns up one base away.

Reading from cysteine to phenylalanine, the CDR3 counts 14 amino acids. Left in the record is the CDR3 DNA by itself, 42 bases read in frame from the first base. The germline V gene gives CDR1 as ENHRY and CDR2 as SYGVKD. The V and J ends are trimmed by 6 bases and 6 bases, leaving 14 bases between them. Using the deep immunoSEQ assay, multiplex PCR amplified TCR CDR3 regions from genomic DNA. Extracted genomic DNA from each cell subset was spread evenly across all wells of several immunoSEQ 96-well plates, with each plate serving as a replicate. For sorted subsets, about 0.2 ug genomic DNA, equal to tens of thousands of T cell genomes, was loaded into each replicate PCR. The purified libraries were quantified using a Qubit 3.0 fluorometer, sized with a Bioanalyzer 2100, and then quantified again using the KAPA Library Quantification kit. A separate single-read 150-cycle Illumina NextSeq 550 flow cell was used to sequence each immunoSEQ 96-well plate. On the study's bioinformatics: The immunoSEQ output contained only junctional sequences without quality scores, so filtering could not match that applied to full-length reads. Sequences were annotated with PyIR, a Python wrapper for IgBLAST v1.9, using IMGT germline references to assign V/J genes and CDR3. Reads were filtered out if the reads had weak V/J assignments (E-value above 1e-6), no CDR3, stop codons, out-of-frame junctions, or ambiguous translated residues. V3J clonotypes were defined as sequences sharing the same inferred V gene, J gene, and CDR3 amino acid sequence. Percentage overlap between repertoires was calculated by dividing the number of shared unique clonotypes by the size of the smaller repertoire. Richness of each repertoire was evaluated using RTK rarefaction, the Chao1 estimator, and Recon v2.1 estimates of unobserved clonotypes. OLGA was used to compute generation probabilities for all TCRbeta clonotypes that the gDNA method yielded from a handful of donors. Drawn from immuneACCESS, this table holds only the in-frame rearrangements with V and J called that TCRdb kept. Clones are partly lost; checked studies trace under half to an unresolved V gene and leave the rest unexplained. The V and J calls and clone size were taken over from that table, and D and trimming were inferred from the DNA. Present in this sample are 300,000 to 350,000 clones, less than 85% of which were seen just once. The ten top clones hold around 9.3% of the sample.

The donors were healthy, HIV-negative adults with no recently reported acute infections or vaccinations. All donors were Caucasian adults living in Nashville, Tennessee, USA. CD4+ T cells were enriched through magnetic negative selection, after which naive cells were positively selected on CD45RA and the remaining negative fraction served as the memory subset. Blood was collected by leukapheresis, and PBMCs were isolated by Ficoll-Histopaque density gradient centrifugation and then cryopreserved in liquid nitrogen vapor phase. Purity and quantity of every magnetically sorted T cell population were checked by analytical flow cytometry. Each sorted fraction had its genomic DNA isolated and then quantified by UV absorbance on a Nanodrop 2000c.

This chain is built from TRBV10-3 and TRBJ2-2, with TRBD2 perhaps the D gene, on 5 matching bases. What was sequenced was memory CD4+ T cells sorted from blood. In light of the paper, this sample's cell subset or site label describes: CD45RA-negative fraction. The TCR comes from a man aged 30 to 39 in good health. The nucleotide sequence reads TGTGCCATCAGCGACACTAGGGTTGCCGGGGAGCTGTTTTTT. Its amino acids are CAISDTRVAGELFF.